This T cell receptor (beta chain) was identified in a study of early T cells in non-severe SARS-CoV-2 infection. Losses at the gene ends were 3 bases for V and 3 bases for J; bases not matched to a gene: 16. This CDR3 spans 18 amino acids. Germline V gene data show CDR1 as SGHAT and CDR2 as FQNNGV. TCRdb recomputed calls from the 5' RACE reads with MiXCR, one row per CDR3 protein. The profile covers 110,000 or so distinct CDR3 sequences, with about 12% appearing a single time and 3.1% taken by the ten largest. V and J are TRBV11-2 and TRBJ2-7, with 8 bases fitting TRBD1. The source material was whole blood. The receptor was isolated from an adult who was a healthcare worker with PCR-confirmed SARS-CoV-2 infection or an uninfected control (not recorded which). The CDR3 nucleotides are TGTGCCAGCAGCTTGGAGCCGAACCGGGACAGGCATTACTACGAGCAGTACTTC. It yields the protein CASSLEPNRDRHYYEQYF.